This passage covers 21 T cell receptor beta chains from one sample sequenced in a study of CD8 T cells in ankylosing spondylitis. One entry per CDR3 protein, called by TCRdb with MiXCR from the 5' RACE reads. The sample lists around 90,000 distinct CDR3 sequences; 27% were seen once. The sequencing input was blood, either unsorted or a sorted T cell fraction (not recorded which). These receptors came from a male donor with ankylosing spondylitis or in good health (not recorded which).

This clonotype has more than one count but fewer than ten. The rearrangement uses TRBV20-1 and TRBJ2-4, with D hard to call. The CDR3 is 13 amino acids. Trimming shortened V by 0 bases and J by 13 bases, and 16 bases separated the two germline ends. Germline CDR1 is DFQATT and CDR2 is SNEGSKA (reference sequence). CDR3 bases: TGCAGTGCTAGAGATAGAGAAGGGCTAGAACAGTACTTC. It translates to CSARDREGLEQYF.

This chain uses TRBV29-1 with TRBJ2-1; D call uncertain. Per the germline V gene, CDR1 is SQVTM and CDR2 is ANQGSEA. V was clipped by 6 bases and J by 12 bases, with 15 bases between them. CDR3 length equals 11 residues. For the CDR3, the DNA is TGCAGCGTCACCCAGAGGAAGGGGCAGTTCTTC. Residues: CSVTQRKGQFF.

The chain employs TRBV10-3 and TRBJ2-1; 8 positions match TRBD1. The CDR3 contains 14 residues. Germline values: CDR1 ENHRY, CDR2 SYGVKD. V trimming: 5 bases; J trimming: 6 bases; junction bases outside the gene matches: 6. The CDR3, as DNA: TGTGCCATCAGTTCCAATGACAGGGGCAATGAGCAGTTCTTC. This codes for CAISSNDRGNEQFF.

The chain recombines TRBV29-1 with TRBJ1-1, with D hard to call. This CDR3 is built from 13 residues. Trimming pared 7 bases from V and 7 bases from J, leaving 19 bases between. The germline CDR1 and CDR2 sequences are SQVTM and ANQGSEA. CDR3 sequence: CSEERPGLGEAFF. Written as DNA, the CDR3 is TGCAGCGAAGAGCGACCGGGCCTTGGTGAAGCTTTCTTT.

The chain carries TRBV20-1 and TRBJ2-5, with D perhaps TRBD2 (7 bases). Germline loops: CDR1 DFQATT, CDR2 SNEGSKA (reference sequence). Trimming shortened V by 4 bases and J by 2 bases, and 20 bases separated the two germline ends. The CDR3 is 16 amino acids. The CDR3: CSANAGGGHLQETQYF. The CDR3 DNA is TGCAGTGCTAACGCCGGCGGGGGCCATCTTCAAGAGACCCAGTACTTC.

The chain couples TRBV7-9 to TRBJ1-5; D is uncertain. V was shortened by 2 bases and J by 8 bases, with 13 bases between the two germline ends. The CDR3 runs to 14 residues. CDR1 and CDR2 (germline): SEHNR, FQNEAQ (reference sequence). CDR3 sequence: CASSLKGPLEPQHF. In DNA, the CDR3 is TGTGCCAGCAGCTTAAAGGGCCCCCTAGAGCCCCAGCATTTT.

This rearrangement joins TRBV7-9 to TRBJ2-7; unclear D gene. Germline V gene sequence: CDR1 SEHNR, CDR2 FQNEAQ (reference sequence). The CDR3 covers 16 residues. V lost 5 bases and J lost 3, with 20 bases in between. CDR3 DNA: TGTGCCAGCAGCCCAAGCGAGCACCTACAATTCTACGAGCAGTACTTC. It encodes CASSPSEHLQFYEQYF.

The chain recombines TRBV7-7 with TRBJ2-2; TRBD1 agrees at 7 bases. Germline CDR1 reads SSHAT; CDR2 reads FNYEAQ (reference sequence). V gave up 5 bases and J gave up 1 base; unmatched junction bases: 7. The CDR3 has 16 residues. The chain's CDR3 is CASSLYRGRNTGELFF. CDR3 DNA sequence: TGTGCCAGCAGCCTGTACAGGGGAAGGAACACCGGGGAGCTGTTTTTT.

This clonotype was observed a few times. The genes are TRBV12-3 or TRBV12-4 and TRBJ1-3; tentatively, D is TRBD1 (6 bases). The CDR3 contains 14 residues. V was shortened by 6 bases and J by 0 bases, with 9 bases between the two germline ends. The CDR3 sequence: CASREQGSGNTIYF. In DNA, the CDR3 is TGTGCCAGCAGAGAACAGGGCTCTGGAAACACCATATATTTT.

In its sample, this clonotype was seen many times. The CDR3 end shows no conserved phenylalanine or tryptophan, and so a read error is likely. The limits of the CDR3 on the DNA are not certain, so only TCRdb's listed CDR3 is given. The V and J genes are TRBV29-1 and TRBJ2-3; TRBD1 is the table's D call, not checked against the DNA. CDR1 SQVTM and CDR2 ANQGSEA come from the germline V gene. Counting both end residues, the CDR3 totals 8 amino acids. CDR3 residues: CSVEGGLV.

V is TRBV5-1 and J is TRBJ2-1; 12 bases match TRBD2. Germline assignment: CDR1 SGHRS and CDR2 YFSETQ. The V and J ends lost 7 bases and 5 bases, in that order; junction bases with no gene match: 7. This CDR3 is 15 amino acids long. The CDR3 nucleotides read TGCGCCAGCCGCCCGGGACTAGCGGGTGACAATGAGCAGTTCTTC. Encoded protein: CASRPGLAGDNEQFF.

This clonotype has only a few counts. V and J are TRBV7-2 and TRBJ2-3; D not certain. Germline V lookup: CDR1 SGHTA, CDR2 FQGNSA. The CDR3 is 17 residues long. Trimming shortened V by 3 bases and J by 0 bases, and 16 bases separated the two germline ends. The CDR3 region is CASSFPIRQESTDTQYF. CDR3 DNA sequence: TGTGCCAGCAGCTTCCCTATACGCCAAGAAAGCACAGATACGCAGTATTTT.

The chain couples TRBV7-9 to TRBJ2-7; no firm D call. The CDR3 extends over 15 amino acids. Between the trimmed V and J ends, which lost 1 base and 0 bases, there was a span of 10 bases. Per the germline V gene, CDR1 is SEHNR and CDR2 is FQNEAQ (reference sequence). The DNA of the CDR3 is TGTGCCAGCAGCTTAGGGGAAGTGAGCTCCTACGAGCAGTACGTC. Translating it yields CASSLGEVSSYEQYV.

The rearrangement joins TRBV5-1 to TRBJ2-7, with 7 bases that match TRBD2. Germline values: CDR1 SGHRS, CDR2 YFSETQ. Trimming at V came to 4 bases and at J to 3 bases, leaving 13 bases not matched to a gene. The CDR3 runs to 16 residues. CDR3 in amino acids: CASSMIAGSTIYEQYF. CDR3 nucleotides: TGCGCCAGCAGCATGATAGCGGGTTCCACCATCTACGAGCAGTACTTC. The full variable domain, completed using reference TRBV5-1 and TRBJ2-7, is KAGVTQTPRYLIKTRGQQVTLSCSPISGHRSVSWYQQTPGQGLQFLFEYFSETQRNKGNFPGRFSGRQFSNSRSEMNVSTLELGDSALYLCASSMIAGSTIYEQYFGPGTRLTVT.

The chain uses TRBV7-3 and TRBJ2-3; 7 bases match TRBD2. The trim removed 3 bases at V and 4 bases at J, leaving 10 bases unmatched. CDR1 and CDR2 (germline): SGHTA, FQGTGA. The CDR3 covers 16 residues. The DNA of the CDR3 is TGTGCCAGCAGCTTCGGGACTAACCCGGGGGCAGATACGCAGTATTTT. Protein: CASSFGTNPGADTQYF. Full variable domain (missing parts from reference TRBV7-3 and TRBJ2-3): GAGVSQTPSNKVTEKGKYVELRCDPISGHTALYWYRQSLGQGPEFLIYFQGTGAADDSGLPNDRFFAVRPEGSVSTLKIQRTERGDSAVYLCASSFGTNPGADTQYFGPGTRLTVL.

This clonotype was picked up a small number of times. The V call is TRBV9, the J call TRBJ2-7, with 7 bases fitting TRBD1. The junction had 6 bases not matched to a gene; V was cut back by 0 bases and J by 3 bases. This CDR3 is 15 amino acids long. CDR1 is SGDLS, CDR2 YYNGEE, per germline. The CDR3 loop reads CASSVAPTGNYEQYF. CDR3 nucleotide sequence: TGTGCCAGCAGCGTAGCTCCGACAGGGAACTACGAGCAGTACTTC.

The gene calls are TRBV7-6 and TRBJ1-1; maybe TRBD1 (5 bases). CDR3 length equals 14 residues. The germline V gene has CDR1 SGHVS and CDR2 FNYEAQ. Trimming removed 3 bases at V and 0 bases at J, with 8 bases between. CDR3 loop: CASSFRGLNTEAFF. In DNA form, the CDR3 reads TGTGCCAGCAGCTTTAGGGGCCTGAACACTGAAGCTTTCTTT.

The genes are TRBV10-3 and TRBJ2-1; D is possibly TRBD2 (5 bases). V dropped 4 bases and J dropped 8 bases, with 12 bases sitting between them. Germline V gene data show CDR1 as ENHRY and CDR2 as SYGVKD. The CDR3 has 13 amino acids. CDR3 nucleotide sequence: TGTGCCATCAGTGCGAGGGCTTTTGATGAGCAGTTCTTC. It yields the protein CAISARAFDEQFF.

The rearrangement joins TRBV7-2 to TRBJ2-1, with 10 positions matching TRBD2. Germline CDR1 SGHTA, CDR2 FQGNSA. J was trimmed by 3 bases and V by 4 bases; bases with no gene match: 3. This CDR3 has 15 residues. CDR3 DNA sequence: TGTGCCAGCAGCTCTAGCGGGGGAAACTACAATGAGCAGTTCTTC. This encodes CASSSSGGNYNEQFF.

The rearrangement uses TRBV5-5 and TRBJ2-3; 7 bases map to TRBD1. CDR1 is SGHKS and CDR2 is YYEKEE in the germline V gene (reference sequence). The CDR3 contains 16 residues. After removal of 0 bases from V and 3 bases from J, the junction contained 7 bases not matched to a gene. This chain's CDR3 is CASSLVPGGVTDTQYF. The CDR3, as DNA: TGTGCCAGCAGCTTGGTTCCAGGGGGAGTGACAGATACGCAGTATTTT.

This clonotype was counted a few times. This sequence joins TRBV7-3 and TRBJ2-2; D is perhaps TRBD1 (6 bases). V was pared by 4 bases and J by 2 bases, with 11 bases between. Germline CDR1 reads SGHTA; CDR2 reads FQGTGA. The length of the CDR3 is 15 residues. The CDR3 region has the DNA TGTGCCAGCAGCTCACAGGGAAGTAACACCGGGGAGCTGTTTTTT. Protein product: CASSSQGSNTGELFF.